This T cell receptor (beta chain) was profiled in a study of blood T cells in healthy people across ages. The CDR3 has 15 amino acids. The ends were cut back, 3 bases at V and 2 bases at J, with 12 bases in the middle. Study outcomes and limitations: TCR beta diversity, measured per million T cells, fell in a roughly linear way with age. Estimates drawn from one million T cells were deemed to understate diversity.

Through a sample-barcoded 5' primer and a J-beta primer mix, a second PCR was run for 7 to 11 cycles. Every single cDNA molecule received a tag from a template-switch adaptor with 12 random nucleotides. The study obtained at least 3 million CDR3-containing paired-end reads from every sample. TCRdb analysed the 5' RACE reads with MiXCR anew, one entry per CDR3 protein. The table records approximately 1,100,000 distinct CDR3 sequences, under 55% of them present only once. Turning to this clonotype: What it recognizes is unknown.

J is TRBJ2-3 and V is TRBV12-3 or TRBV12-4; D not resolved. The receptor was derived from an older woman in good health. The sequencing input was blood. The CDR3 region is CASSFKSTLTDTQYF. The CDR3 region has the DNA TGTGCCAGCAGTTTCAAGTCAACCCTCACAGATACGCAGTATTTT.